This T cell receptor beta chain appears in the sequencing data of a study of cytomegalovirus exposure and HLA in healthy donors. Study-wide points: Common viral pathogens seemed to be connected with several of the most significant clusters, according to a later analysis. TRBV6-2, TRBV6-3 and other indistinguishable V segments were excluded.

This CDR3 contains 14 residues. The germline gives CDR1 SNHLY, CDR2 FYNNEI. With 5 bases clipped from V and 3 bases from J, the junction kept 4 bases outside the gene matches. PCR used 60 Vbeta primers and 13 Jbeta primers. Per the study methods: A follow-up analysis tallied around 80 million unique TCR beta chains, roughly 11 million shared. Profiled with immunoSEQ multiplex PCR; TCRdb holds only in-frame clones, not every one. Clone size and the V and J calls come from that table; the DNA yielded D and trimming. Listed are around 65,000 clones; more than 15% falls within the top ten. Worth noting for this clone: The antigen remains undetermined.

This sequence joins TRBV2 and TRBJ2-7, with 10 nucleotides matching TRBD1. This TCR came from a boy aged 5 to 17 in good health and CMV-seronegative. The material sequenced was PBMCs. CDR3 residues: CASSPGQGDYEQYF. The CDR3 DNA follows: TGTGCCAGCAGTCCCGGACAGGGGGACTACGAGCAGTACTTC.